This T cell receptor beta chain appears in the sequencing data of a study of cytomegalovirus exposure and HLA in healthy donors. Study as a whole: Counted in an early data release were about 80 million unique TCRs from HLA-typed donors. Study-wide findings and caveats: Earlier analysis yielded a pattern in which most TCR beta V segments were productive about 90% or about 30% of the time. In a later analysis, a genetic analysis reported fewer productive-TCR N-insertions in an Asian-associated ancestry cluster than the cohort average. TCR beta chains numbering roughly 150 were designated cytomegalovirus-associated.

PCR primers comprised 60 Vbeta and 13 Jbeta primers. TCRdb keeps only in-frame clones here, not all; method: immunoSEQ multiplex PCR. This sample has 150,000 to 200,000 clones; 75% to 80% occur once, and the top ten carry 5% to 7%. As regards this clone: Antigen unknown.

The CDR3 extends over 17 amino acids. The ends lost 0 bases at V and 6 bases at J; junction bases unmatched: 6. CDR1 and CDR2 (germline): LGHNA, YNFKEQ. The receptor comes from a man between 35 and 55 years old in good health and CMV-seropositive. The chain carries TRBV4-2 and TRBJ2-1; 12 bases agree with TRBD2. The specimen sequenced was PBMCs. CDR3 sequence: CASSQDQTSGRSNEQFF. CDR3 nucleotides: TGTGCCAGCAGCCAAGATCAGACTAGCGGGAGAAGCAATGAGCAGTTCTTC.